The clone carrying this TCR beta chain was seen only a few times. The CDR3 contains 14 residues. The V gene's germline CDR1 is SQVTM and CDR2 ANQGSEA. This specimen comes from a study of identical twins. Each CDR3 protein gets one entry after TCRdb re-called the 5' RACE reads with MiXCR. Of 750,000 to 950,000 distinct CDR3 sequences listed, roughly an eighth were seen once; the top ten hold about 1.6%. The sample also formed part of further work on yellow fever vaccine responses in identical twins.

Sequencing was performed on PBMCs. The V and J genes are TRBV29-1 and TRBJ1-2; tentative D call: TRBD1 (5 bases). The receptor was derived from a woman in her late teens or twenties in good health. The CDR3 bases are TGCGGGGCCCTTACCTCCGGGACGGGGAATGGCTACACCTTC. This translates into CGALTSGTGNGYTF.